This T cell receptor (beta chain) was profiled in a study of a mutant IDH1 vaccine in newly diagnosed glioma. In the study overall: Treated patients, averaging around 40 years, were roughly 60% male and around 40% female.

Clones were sequenced by immunoSEQ multiplex PCR, and TCRdb holds only the in-frame ones, with some missing. The sample consists of tens of thousands of clones, approximately 84% of them appearing once. Turning to this clone: Its matching antigen is unknown.

Germline lookup yields CDR1 LNHDA and CDR2 SQIVND (reference sequence). The CDR3 extends over 12 amino acids. Trimming shortened V by 10 bases and J by 4 bases, and 12 bases separated the two germline ends. Findings and limits, study-wide: The vaccine induced immune responses, and these occurred in around 93% of patients.

Time point indicated: week 23, last vaccination. With topical imiquimod, each dose of the vaccine consisted of 300 ug of mutant IDH1 20-mer peptide. This chain joins TRBV19 and TRBJ2-3; D may match TRBD1 or TRBD2 (5 bases each). The receptor comes from a man aged 18 to 29 with glioma. Sample: PBMCs, taken from a glioma patient whose treatment included an IDH1 peptide vaccine. The CDR3 nucleotides are TGTGCCACGAATCAGGGAGCAGATACGCAGTATTTT. Protein: CATNQGADTQYF.